Each of the 18 T cell receptor beta chains below was sequenced from the same sample in a study of PD-1 blockade in classical Hodgkin lymphoma. Profiling relied on immunoSEQ multiplex PCR, and the TCRdb table lists in-frame clones only, not all of them. Here the sample spans about 24,000 clones, 81% being singletons. Each patient relapsed following autologous stem cell transplantation, and prior brentuximab vedotin exposure differed. Material: peripheral blood mononuclear cells (PBMCs), obtained before the second cycle of nivolumab. The source is a human donor with classical Hodgkin lymphoma.

The CDR3 sequence: CASSQGTSGTGELFF. The CDR3 DNA follows: TGCGCCAGCAGCCAAGGAACTAGCGGGACCGGGGAGCTGTTTTTT. The rearrangement links TRBV4-1 to TRBJ2-2; 9 bases line up with TRBD2. CDR3 length: 15 residues. Germline V lookup: CDR1 MGHRA, CDR2 YSYEKL. V trimming: 1 base; J trimming: 5 bases; junction bases outside the gene matches: 2.

This sequence joins TRBV5-1 and TRBJ2-1; possibly TRBD2 for D (6 bases). Germline V CDR1 and CDR2: SGHRS, YFSETQ. The CDR3 covers 13 residues. The V gene lost 3 bases and the J gene lost 10 bases, with 14 bases spanning the gap. The CDR3 loop is CASSSTMGGEQFF. The CDR3, as DNA: TGCGCCAGCAGCTCCACAATGGGAGGAGAGCAGTTCTTC.

The chain is built from TRBV9 and TRBJ2-1; the D gene is possibly TRBD1 (6 bases). This CDR3 spans 15 amino acids. Per the germline V gene, CDR1 is SGDLS and CDR2 is YYNGEE. V was pared by 0 bases and J by 4 bases, with 11 bases between. CDR3 in DNA: TGTGCCAGCAGCGTAGGGGCAGGGGCATACAATGAGCAGTTCTTC. Translating it yields CASSVGAGAYNEQFF.

This chain joins TRBV10-3 and TRBJ1-2; D is ambiguous. Trimming removed 6 bases from V and 1 base from J, with 18 bases in between. The germline V gene encodes CDR1 ENHRY and CDR2 SYGVKD. The CDR3 contains 16 residues. CDR3 nucleotide sequence: TGTGCCATCAGGAAGATTACGGAACATTTTAACTATGGCTACACCTTC. It specifies CAIRKITEHFNYGYTF.

The chain links TRBV11-3 to TRBJ2-1; D call uncertain. V was shortened by 3 bases and J by 6 bases, with 6 bases between the two germline ends. The germline gives CDR1 SGHNT, CDR2 YENEEA. The CDR3 runs to 12 residues. The CDR3 DNA sequence: TGTGCCAGCAGCTTCGGACCCAATGAGCAGTTCTTC. Translating gives CASSFGPNEQFF.

The chain carries TRBV6-1 and TRBJ2-7; 11 nucleotides agree with TRBD2. The CDR3 consists of 15 residues. The ends lost 7 bases at V and 3 bases at J; junction bases unmatched: 8. Germline V gene sequence: CDR1 MNHNS, CDR2 SASEGT. The CDR3 here is CASTQGTSGHYEQYF. As DNA, the CDR3 is TGTGCCAGCACCCAAGGGACTAGCGGTCACTACGAGCAGTACTTC.

The chain recombines TRBV18 with TRBJ2-7, with D unresolved. CDR3 size: 12 residues. V was pared by 3 bases and J by 0 bases, with 3 bases between. Germline CDR1 is KGHSH and CDR2 is LQKENI. The DNA of the CDR3 is TGTGCCAGCTCACCGAGCTCCTACGAGCAGTACTTC. It codes for CASSPSSYEQYF.

This chain uses TRBV10-2 with TRBJ1-1; D perhaps matches TRBD1 (5 bases). CDR1 and CDR2 (germline): WSHSY, SAAADI. The CDR3 runs to 14 residues. V dropped 6 bases and J dropped 1 base, with 12 bases sitting between them. CDR3 sequence: CASRNGTGNTEAFF. In DNA form, the CDR3 reads TGCGCCAGCAGAAACGGGACGGGGAACACTGAAGCTTTCTTT.

J is TRBJ2-7 and V is TRBV11-3; 7 bases map to TRBD2. CDR1 is SGHNT, CDR2 YENEEA, per germline. The V segment lost 0 bases and the J segment 3 bases; nucleotides outside the gene matches: 8. This CDR3 is built from 16 residues. The CDR3 loop is CASSLDHERGHYEQYF. The CDR3 DNA reads as TGTGCCAGCAGCTTAGATCACGAGCGGGGCCACTACGAGCAGTACTTC.

This clone occurred once. This chain joins TRBV6-1 and TRBJ2-3, with D possibly matching TRBD1 (5 bases). This CDR3 region has 15 residues. The V end was cut by 2 bases, the J end by 4 bases, with 13 bases between. Looked up from germline, CDR1 is MNHNS and CDR2 is SASEGT. CDR3 amino acids: CASSERQGYSDTQYF. For the CDR3, the DNA is TGTGCCAGCAGTGAAAGGCAGGGATACTCAGATACGCAGTATTTT.

The chain is built from TRBV5-6 and TRBJ1-6; D unclear. The CDR3 contains 13 residues. Trimming left V 4 bases short and J 10 bases short, with 12 bases between. Per the germline V gene, CDR1 is SGHDT and CDR2 is YYEEEE. The CDR3 DNA is TGTGCCAGCAGCGGAACCTCTCCCTCACCCCTCCACTTT. This codes for CASSGTSPSPLHF.

The genes are TRBV7-9 and TRBJ2-6; D is ambiguous. Trimming cost V 7 bases and J 2 bases, with 9 bases left between them. Germline values: CDR1 SEHNR, CDR2 FQNEAQ (reference sequence). The CDR3 sequence is 14 residues long. CDR3 loop: CASITPTGANVLTF. CDR3 sequence (DNA): TGTGCCAGCATCACCCCTACTGGGGCCAACGTCCTGACTTTC. Drawing the rest from reference TRBV7-9 and TRBJ2-6, the complete variable domain is DTGVSQNPRHKITKRGQNVTFRCDPISEHNRLYWYRQTLGQGPEFLTYFQNEAQLEKSRLLSDRFSAERPKGSFSTLEIQRTEQGDSAMYLCASITPTGANVLTFGAGSRLTVL.

The chain has TRBV28 and TRBJ1-4; D unclear. V was pared by 6 bases and J by 4 bases, with 12 bases between. From germline, CDR1 is MDHEN and CDR2 SYDVKM. This CDR3 comprises 14 residues. CDR3 DNA sequence: TGTGCCAGCAGGATCCGGGAGCTTAATGAAAAACTGTTTTTT. Residues: CASRIRELNEKLFF.

This sequence joins TRBV7-9 and TRBJ2-7; D is tentatively TRBD1 or TRBD2 (5 bases each). V lost 4 bases and J 5 bases, leaving 18 bases between the germline ends. Germline CDR1 is SEHNR and CDR2 is FQNEAQ (reference sequence). The CDR3 loop spans 15 amino acids. The CDR3 protein is CASSWSSGLGDEQYF. As DNA, the CDR3 is TGTGCCAGCAGCTGGTCCTCGGGGCTAGGTGACGAGCAGTACTTC.

The chain is built from TRBV9 and TRBJ2-1; 7 bases agree with TRBD2. The CDR3 length is 15 residues. J lost 6 bases, V lost 4 bases, and 10 bases had no gene match. The V gene's germline CDR1 is SGDLS and CDR2 YYNGEE. CDR3 protein: CASSRSGLVSNEQFF. The CDR3 coding sequence is TGTGCCAGCAGCCGTTCAGGACTAGTCAGCAATGAGCAGTTCTTC.

The V call is TRBV11-2, the J call TRBJ2-7, with TRBD2 matching over 7 bases. CDR3 length: 15 residues. V lost 5 bases, J lost 4 bases, and 11 bases stayed unmatched. Germline V gene lookup returns CDR1 SGHAT and CDR2 FQNNGV. CDR3 sequence reads: CASSPDPGGLYEQYF. The CDR3 bases are TGTGCCAGCAGCCCCGACCCGGGGGGTTTGTACGAGCAGTACTTC. The whole variable domain, remainder taken from reference TRBV11-2 and TRBJ2-7, is EAGVAQSPRYKIIEKRQSVAFWCNPISGHATLYWYQQILGQGPKLLIQFQNNGVVDDSQLPKDRFSAERLKGVDSTLKIQPAKLEDSAVYLCASSPDPGGLYEQYFGPGTRLTVT.

This clone is a singleton in its sample. V and J are TRBV4-2 and TRBJ1-2, with TRBD1 matching 8 bases. Germline assignment: CDR1 LGHNA and CDR2 YNFKEQ. J gave up 8 bases and V 4 bases, and 3 bases lay outside the gene matches. This CDR3 has 12 residues. The CDR3 sequence is CASSPGQGGYTF. The CDR3 DNA reads TGTGCCAGCAGCCCCGGACAGGGCGGCTACACCTTC.

The chain links TRBV9 to TRBJ2-3; D remains ambiguous. CDR1 is SGDLS, CDR2 YYNGEE, per germline. V lost 1 base and J lost 3, with 18 bases in between. The CDR3 extends over 17 amino acids. Written as DNA, the CDR3 is TGTGCCAGCAGCGTACACCCAGCTGGCGGCGATACAGATACGCAGTATTTT. Translating it yields CASSVHPAGGDTDTQYF. The variable domain in full, with the rest retrieved from reference TRBV9 and TRBJ2-3, is DSGVTQTPKHLITATGQRVTLRCSPRSGDLSVYWYQQSLDQGLQFLIQYYNGEERAKGNILERFSAQQFPDLHSELNLSSLELGDSALYFCASSVHPAGGDTDTQYFGPGTRLTVL.